This is a list of T cell receptor beta chains from one sample in a study of OX40 agonist ivuxolimab in advanced cancers. TCRdb keeps only in-frame clones here, not all; method: immunoSEQ multiplex PCR. The sample lists about 39,000 clones, around 90% occurring once. The sequenced sample was CD4+ or CD8+ T cells sorted from blood, obtained in a trial of the OX40 agonist ivuxolimab. Every receptor here comes from an adult with an advanced solid tumor such as melanoma, head and neck, liver or kidney cancer. Both conserved end residues are part of each CDR3. A D gene is named only where the DNA matches it firmly. A row's size may be missing; if present it is once, few, many or a size class.

TRBV5-1	-	TRBJ2-5	12	-	TGCGCCAGCAGCTTGCCGGAAGAGACCCAGTACTTC	CASSLPEETQYF
TRBV6-4	TRBD1	TRBJ2-7	15	-	TGTGCCAGCAGGAAAAAAGGGACAGGGCAATACGAGCAGTACTTC	CASRKKGTGQYEQYF
TRBV4-3	TRBD2	TRBJ2-5	18	-	TGCGCCAGCAGCCAGGGGGCGGGAGGGCCCGAGTACCAAGAGACCCAGTACTTC	CASSQGAGGPEYQETQYF
TRBV30	TRBD1	TRBJ1-1	12	once	TGTGCCTGGAGATGGACAGGGCCTGAAGCTTTCTTT	CAWRWTGPEAFF
TRBV7-9	TRBD2	TRBJ2-1	17	-	TGTGCCAGCAGCTTAGTAGCTAGCGGTGTCCTCAACAATGAGCAGTTCTTC	CASSLVASGVLNNEQFF
TRBV7-8	TRBD2	TRBJ2-7	15	-	TGTGCCAGCAGCTTAGGTAGCGGGAGCTCCTACGAGCAGTACTTC	CASSLGSGSSYEQYF
TRBV5-1	-	TRBJ2-7	14	-	TGCGCCAGCAGCTTGACAGGGATATACTACGAGCAGTACTTC	CASSLTGIYYEQYF
TRBV19	-	TRBJ2-7	12	-	TGTGCCAGTAGTTCTCTAGCTTACGAGCAGTACTTC	CASSSLAYEQYF
TRBV20-1	-	TRBJ2-7	10	-	TGCAGTGTCCCTGGATACGAGCAGTACTTC	CSVPGYEQYF
TRBV4-1	-	TRBJ2-3	12	few	TGCGCCAGCAGCCAAGTACAAGATACGCAGTATTTT	CASSQVQDTQYF
TRBV7-6	-	TRBJ2-7	14	-	TGTGCCAGCAGCCTAGGGACGGAGGAAGGGGAGCAGTACTTC	CASSLGTEEGEQYF
TRBV23-1	-	TRBJ1-2	14	-	TGCGCCAGGAAAACAGGCTCCCTAAACTATGGCTACACCTTC	CARKTGSLNYGYTF
TRBV19	TRBD2	TRBJ2-5	17	-	TGTGCCAGTAGTATGGGACTAGCGGGAGGACACCAAGAGACCCAGTACTTC	CASSMGLAGGHQETQYF
TRBV4-1	TRBD2	TRBJ2-7	15	-	TGCGCCAGCAGCCTCGAACCGGGACTAGTCCCGATGCAGTACTTC	CASSLEPGLVPMQYF
TRBV27	TRBD2	TRBJ2-1	15	-	TGTGCCAGCAGTTCGGGACTAGCGGAGTACAATGAGCAGTTCTTC	CASSSGLAEYNEQFF
TRBV4-1	-	TRBJ2-3	16	-	TGCGCCAGCAGCCAAGCCCGTCCAGGGTGGTCAGATACGCAGTATTTT	CASSQARPGWSDTQYF
TRBV6-4	-	TRBJ2-5	14	-	TGTGCCAGCAGCACAACCAGGCAAAAAGAGACCCAGTACTTC	CASSTTRQKETQYF
TRBV28	-	TRBJ2-7	14	-	TGTGCCAGCAGTAGAAAGGGACGCCCCTACGAGCAGTACTTC	CASSRKGRPYEQYF
TRBV7-2	-	TRBJ2-1	15	-	TGTGCCAGCAGCTTAGCGGGGGCCGGCTACAATGAGCAGTTCTTC	CASSLAGAGYNEQFF
TRBV7-9	-	TRBJ1-6	16	-	TGTGCCAGCAGCCTAGGTCTTGGGACCCTGAATTCACCCCTCCACTTT	CASSLGLGTLNSPLHF
TRBV7-9	-	TRBJ2-5	13	-	TGTGCCAGCAGAGGAGGGGTAAGGGAGACCCAGTACTTC	CASRGGVRETQYF
TRBV19	-	TRBJ1-2	15	-	TGTGCCAGTAGTATTGCGACAAGGTCGAACTATGGCTACACCTTC	CASSIATRSNYGYTF
TRBV4-1	-	TRBJ2-7	14	-	TGCGCCAGCAGCCAATTTGATGGGGTGGGCGAGCAGTACTTC	CASSQFDGVGEQYF
TRBV9	TRBD1	TRBJ1-2	13	few	TGTGCCAGCAGCGTCCAGGGGGCGCATGGCTACACCTTC	CASSVQGAHGYTF
TRBV28	-	TRBJ1-5	16	-	TGTGCCAGCAGTTTATGCGTGACAAAGCAATGTCAGCCCCAGCATTTT	CASSLCVTKQCQPQHF
TRBV7-9	-	TRBJ2-4	14	-	TGTGCCAGCAGCTTAGGAGGGGCGCGGAACATTCAGTACTTC	CASSLGGARNIQYF
TRBV13	-	TRBJ1-2	13	-	TGTGCCAGCAGCTTAGGTCTGGGGACCGGCTACACCTTC	CASSLGLGTGYTF
TRBV7-9	-	TRBJ1-4	13	-	TGTGCCAGCAGCGGATTTGGAACAGAAAAACTGTTTTTT	CASSGFGTEKLFF
TRBV11-3	TRBD2	TRBJ2-1	17	-	TGTGCCAGCAGCCCCGACCTAGCGGGAGTATATTCGGGTGAGCAGTTCTTC	CASSPDLAGVYSGEQFF
TRBV25-1	TRBD1	TRBJ2-2	16	once	TGTGCCAGCAGTGGCCGACAGGGGGAGTATCCCGGGGAGCTGTTTTTT	CASSGRQGEYPGELFF
TRBV5-1	-	TRBJ2-7	16	-	TGCGCCAGCAGCTCCCCAGGAGGGAGTATGTCCTACGAGCAGTACTTC	CASSSPGGSMSYEQYF
TRBV7-9	-	TRBJ2-5	15	-	TGTGCCAGCAGCTCCAAAGCGAGACGCCAAGAGACCCAGTACTTC	CASSSKARRQETQYF
TRBV4-1	-	TRBJ2-1	14	-	TGCGCCAGCAGCCAAGTCCATGGGGACAATGAGCAGTTCTTC	CASSQVHGDNEQFF
TRBV2	-	TRBJ1-5	15	-	TGTGCCAGTGAAGACCGGGGTACGGGCAATCAGCCCCAGCATTTT	CASEDRGTGNQPQHF
TRBV4-1	-	TRBJ2-7	13	-	TGCGCCAGCAGCCCTGACAGAACCTACGAGCAGTACTTC	CASSPDRTYEQYF
TRBV5-1	TRBD2	TRBJ2-5	15	-	TGCGCCAGCAGCACGGGACTAGCGGGAGGGGAGACCCAGTACTTC	CASSTGLAGGETQYF
TRBV30	-	TRBJ1-1	14	few	TGTGCGGTATTAGGGGCCATCATGAACACTGAAGCTTTCTTT	CAVLGAIMNTEAFF
TRBV7-2	-	TRBJ2-7	15	-	TGTGCCAGCAGCTTAGTGGAGGACGCAACCTACGAGCAGTACTTC	CASSLVEDATYEQYF
TRBV19	-	TRBJ2-7	14	-	TGTGCCAGTAGTACAGGGACGGGGGCCTACGAGCAGTACTTC	CASSTGTGAYEQYF
TRBV19	-	TRBJ1-1	11	few	TGTGCCAGTATCCAGGGTGCTGAAGCTTTCTTT	CASIQGAEAFF
TRBV25-1	TRBD2	TRBJ2-7	17	-	TGTGCCACCTCGGACGTCGATAGCATAGCGGGAGTGTACGAGCAGTACTTC	CATSDVDSIAGVYEQYF
TRBV11-2	-	TRBJ1-2	14	-	TGTGCCAGCAGCTTAGGACACGGTAACTATGGCTACACCTTC	CASSLGHGNYGYTF
TRBV6-5	-	TRBJ2-3	13	-	TGTGCAGTATGGGGGGTGGGCCGAGATACGCAGTATTTT	CAVWGVGRDTQYF
TRBV10-3	TRBD1	TRBJ2-7	15	-	TGTGCCATCAGTGATCTGGACAGGACGAGCAGCGAGCAGTACTTC	CAISDLDRTSSEQYF
TRBV4-1	-	TRBJ2-3	11	-	TGCGCCAGCAGCCAAGAGGATACGCAGTATTTT	CASSQEDTQYF
TRBV5-6	-	TRBJ2-7	12	once	TGTGCCAGCAGCTTAGGAGGGTACGACGAGGAGTTC	CASSLGGYDEEF
TRBV28	TRBD1	TRBJ2-1	14	-	TGTGCCAGCAGTTCCGGGACAGAATACAATGAGCAGTTCTTC	CASSSGTEYNEQFF
TRBV9	-	TRBJ1-2	11	-	TGTGCCAGCAGGACAGGATACGGCTACACCTTC	CASRTGYGYTF
TRBV7-6	-	TRBJ2-1	14	-	TGTGCCAGCAGCCCGGGGACTTGGGATCGGGAGCAGTTCTTC	CASSPGTWDREQFF
TRBV7-8	-	TRBJ2-7	12	-	TGTGCCAGCAGCTTGGGGTTCTACGAGCAGTACTTC	CASSLGFYEQYF
TRBV6-6	-	TRBJ1-5	14	-	TGTGCCAGCCACCAGGGAATTAGCAATCAGCCCCAGCATTTT	CASHQGISNQPQHF
TRBV11-3	TRBD2	TRBJ2-3	12	-	TGTGCCAGCAGCTCCGGGGGGGATACGCAGTATTTT	CASSSGGDTQYF
TRBV5-6	-	TRBJ2-7	16	-	TGTGCCAGCAGCTTGGCCCCGGGGCCCCCGGTCTACGAGCAGTACTTC	CASSLAPGPPVYEQYF
TRBV28	-	TRBJ2-7	14	-	TGTGCCAGCAGTTTTAGAGGACAAGTCAACGAGCAGTACTTC	CASSFRGQVNEQYF
TRBV10-3	TRBD2	TRBJ2-1	16	-	TGTGCCATCAGTGAGTCGGGTAGCGGGATGTACAATGAGCAGTTCTTC	CAISESGSGMYNEQFF
TRBV28	-	TRBJ1-1	12	-	TGTGCCAGCAGTTACCCGGGCGGTGAAGCTTTCTTT	CASSYPGGEAFF
TRBV28	-	TRBJ1-1	13	once	TGTGCCAGCAGTTTCGAGGGGAGCACTGAAGCTTTCTTT	CASSFEGSTEAFF
TRBV5-4	TRBD1	TRBJ2-1	14	-	TGTGCCAGCATGGACAGGGATAGAATCAATGAGCAGTTCTTC	CASMDRDRINEQFF
TRBV6-1	-	TRBJ1-4	15	few	TGTGCCAGCAGTCCCTGGGGGCAAGAAAACGAAAAACTGTTTTTT	CASSPWGQENEKLFF